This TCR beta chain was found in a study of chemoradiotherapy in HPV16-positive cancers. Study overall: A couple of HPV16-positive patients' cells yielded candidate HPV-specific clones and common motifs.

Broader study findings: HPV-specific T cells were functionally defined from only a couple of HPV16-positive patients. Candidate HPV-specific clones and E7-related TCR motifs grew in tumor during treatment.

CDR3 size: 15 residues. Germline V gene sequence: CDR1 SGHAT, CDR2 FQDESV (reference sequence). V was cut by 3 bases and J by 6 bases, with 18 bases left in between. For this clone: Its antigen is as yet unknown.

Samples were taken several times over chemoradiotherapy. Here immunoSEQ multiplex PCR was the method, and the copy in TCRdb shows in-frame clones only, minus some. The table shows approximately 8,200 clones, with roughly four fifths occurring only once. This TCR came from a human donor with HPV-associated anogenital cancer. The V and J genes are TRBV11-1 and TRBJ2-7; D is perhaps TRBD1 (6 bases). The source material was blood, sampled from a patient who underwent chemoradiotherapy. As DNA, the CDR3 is TGTGCCAGCAGCTTCTACAGGGACCATTCCCCCGAGCAGTACTTC. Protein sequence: CASSFYRDHSPEQYF.